This T cell receptor beta chain is drawn from a study of cytomegalovirus exposure and HLA in healthy donors. Study conclusions and caveats: Accurate prediction of HLA-A and HLA-B alleles (for most subjects) was reportedly achieved from TCR beta sequences.

A word on this clone: Its antigen is unknown.

V lost 4 bases to trimming and J lost 1 base, with 12 bases between them. Germline V lookup: CDR1 SGHRS, CDR2 YFSETQ. The CDR3 is 15 amino acids. Vbeta (60) and Jbeta (13) primers were used in the PCR. Profiled with immunoSEQ multiplex PCR; TCRdb holds only in-frame clones, not every one. This table has fewer than 200,000 clones, 60% to 80% appearing once. The source material was PBMCs. V gene TRBV5-1 combines with J gene TRBJ2-1, with D possibly being TRBD1 (7 bases). This clonotype was sampled from a man aged 25-40 years in good health and CMV-seropositive. CDR3 in amino acids: CASSPAGGSYNEQFF. CDR3 coding DNA: TGCGCCAGCAGCCCCGCAGGGGGGTCCTACAATGAGCAGTTCTTC.